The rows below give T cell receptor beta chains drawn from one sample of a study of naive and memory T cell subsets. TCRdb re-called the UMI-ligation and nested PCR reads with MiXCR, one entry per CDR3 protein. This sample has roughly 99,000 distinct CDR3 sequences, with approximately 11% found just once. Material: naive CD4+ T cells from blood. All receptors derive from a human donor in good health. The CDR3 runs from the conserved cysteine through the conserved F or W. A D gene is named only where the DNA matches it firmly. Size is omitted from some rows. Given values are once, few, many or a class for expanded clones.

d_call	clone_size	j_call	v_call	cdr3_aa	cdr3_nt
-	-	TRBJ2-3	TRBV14	CASSQDAPSWSTDTQYF	TGTGCCAGCAGCCAAGACGCCCCTAGCTGGAGCACAGATACGCAGTATTTT
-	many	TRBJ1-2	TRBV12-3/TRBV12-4	CASKLGVGYTF	TGTGCCAGCAAACTTGGGGTTGGCTACACCTTC
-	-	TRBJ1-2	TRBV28	CASSLNGDGGYTF	TGTGCCAGCAGTTTAAATGGGGATGGGGGCTACACCTTC
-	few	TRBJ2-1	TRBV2	CASNLDPVAYNEQFF	TGTGCCAGCAACTTGGATCCGGTCGCCTACAATGAGCAGTTCTTC
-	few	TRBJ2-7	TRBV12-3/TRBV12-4	CASTTAGSSYEQYF	TGTGCCAGCACCACGGCCGGGAGCTCCTACGAGCAGTACTTC
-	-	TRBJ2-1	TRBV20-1	CSLLLEVHYNEQFF	TGCAGTCTACTCTTAGAGGTACACTACAATGAGCAGTTCTTC
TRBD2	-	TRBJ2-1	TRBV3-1	CASSQDLGTSGRNREQFF	TGTGCCAGCAGCCAAGATTTAGGGACTAGCGGGAGAAATCGCGAGCAGTTCTTC
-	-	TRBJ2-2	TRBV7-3	CASSRYTGELFF	TGTGCCAGCAGCCGATACACCGGGGAGCTGTTTTTT
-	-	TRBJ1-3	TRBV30	CAWSLGESSGNTIYF	TGTGCCTGGAGTCTCGGAGAGAGCTCTGGAAACACCATATATTTT
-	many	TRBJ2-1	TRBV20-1	CSARDQRDEGLRYNEQFF	TGCAGTGCTAGAGATCAACGGGATGAGGGCCTGAGATACAATGAGCAGTTCTTC
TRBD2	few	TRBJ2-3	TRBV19	CASKEIAGFTDTQYF	TGTGCCAGTAAGGAGATAGCGGGCTTCACAGATACGCAGTATTTT
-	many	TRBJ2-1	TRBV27	CASSLLWLSSQGEQFF	TGTGCCAGCAGTTTATTGTGGCTGAGTTCCCAGGGGGAGCAGTTCTTC
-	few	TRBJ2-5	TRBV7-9	CASIPSYTQQETQYF	TGTGCCAGCATCCCATCCTATACGCAACAAGAGACCCAGTACTTC
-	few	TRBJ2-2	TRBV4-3	CASSQRGLDTGELFF	TGCGCCAGCAGCCAAAGAGGGCTAGACACCGGGGAGCTGTTTTTT
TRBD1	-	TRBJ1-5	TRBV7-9	CASSPADRGTGYSNQPQHF	TGTGCCAGCAGCCCGGCGGACAGGGGGACGGGGTATAGCAATCAGCCCCAGCATTTT
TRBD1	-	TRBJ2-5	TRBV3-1	CASSPLWDRGQETQYF	TGTGCCAGCAGCCCCCTCTGGGACAGGGGACAAGAGACCCAGTACTTC
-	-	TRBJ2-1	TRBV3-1	CASSQEQLGSYNEQFF	TGTGCCAGCAGCCAAGAGCAGCTCGGCTCCTACAATGAGCAGTTCTTC
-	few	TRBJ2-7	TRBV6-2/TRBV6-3	CASRLTGSSYEQYF	TGTGCCAGCCGATTGACAGGCAGCTCCTACGAGCAGTACTTC
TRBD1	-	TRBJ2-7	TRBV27	CASSSKGAISDEQYF	TGTGCCAGCAGTTCAAAGGGGGCTATTTCGGACGAGCAGTACTTC
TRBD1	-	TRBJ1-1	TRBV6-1	CASSGTGRTEAFF	TGTGCCAGCAGTGGGACAGGGAGGACTGAAGCTTTCTTT
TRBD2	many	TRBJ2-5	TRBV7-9	CASSTFRGSKETQYF	TGTGCCAGCAGCACCTTTCGCGGGAGCAAGGAGACCCAGTACTTC
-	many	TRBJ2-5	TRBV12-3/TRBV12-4	CASSFRGTQYF	TGTGCCAGCAGTTTTAGGGGGACCCAGTACTTC
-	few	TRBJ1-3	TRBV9	CASSVDVNTIYF	TGTGCCAGCAGCGTAGACGTCAACACCATATATTTT
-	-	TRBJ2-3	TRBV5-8	CASSLTLSTQYF	TGTGCCAGCAGCTTGACACTGAGTACGCAGTATTTT
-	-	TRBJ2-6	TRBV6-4	CASSDGTTGANVLTF	TGTGCCAGCAGTGACGGGACAACTGGGGCCAACGTCCTGACTTTC
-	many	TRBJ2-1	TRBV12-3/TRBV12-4	CASRQVDEQFF	TGTGCCAGCAGGCAGGTCGATGAGCAGTTCTTC
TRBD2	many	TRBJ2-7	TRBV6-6	CASSYRAGVSYEQYF	TGTGCCAGCAGTTATCGAGCGGGAGTCTCCTACGAGCAGTACTTC
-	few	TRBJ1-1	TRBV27	CASSSYDRNTEAFF	TGTGCCAGCAGTTCGTATGACCGAAACACTGAAGCTTTCTTT
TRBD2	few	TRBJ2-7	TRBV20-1	CSASPLRGTSGYEQYF	TGCAGTGCTAGCCCCCTTCGCGGGACTAGCGGATACGAGCAGTACTTC
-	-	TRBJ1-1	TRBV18	CASSPLPLNTEAFF	TGTGCCAGCTCACCACTTCCCTTAAACACTGAAGCTTTCTTT
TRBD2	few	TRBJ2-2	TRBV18	CASSQMTSGSAGELFF	TGTGCCAGCTCACAGATGACTAGCGGGAGCGCCGGGGAGCTGTTTTTT
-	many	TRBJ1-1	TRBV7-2	CASSLYVNTEAFF	TGTGCCAGCAGCTTGTACGTGAACACTGAAGCTTTCTTT
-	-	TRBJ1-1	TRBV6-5	CASSLGGVTEAFF	TGTGCCAGCAGTTTGGGGGGGGTAACTGAAGCTTTCTTT
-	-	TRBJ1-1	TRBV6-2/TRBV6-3	CASRPTANTEAFF	TGTGCCAGCAGGCCCACCGCGAACACTGAAGCTTTCTTT
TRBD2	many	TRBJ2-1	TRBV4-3	CASSQGAPSGRSYNEQFF	TGCGCCAGCAGCCAAGGCGCACCTAGCGGGAGATCCTACAATGAGCAGTTCTTC
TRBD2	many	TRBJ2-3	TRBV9	CASSVGGRAPDTQYF	TGTGCCAGCAGCGTAGGCGGGAGGGCCCCTGATACGCAGTATTTT
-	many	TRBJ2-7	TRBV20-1	CSARFGGADLYEQYF	TGCAGTGCTAGGTTCGGCGGAGCCGACCTCTACGAGCAGTACTTC
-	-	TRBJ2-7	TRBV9	CASSVEGRGRNEQYF	TGTGCCAGCAGCGTAGAGGGCAGGGGTCGTAACGAGCAGTACTTC
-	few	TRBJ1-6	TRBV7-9	CASSLEGQGNSPLHF	TGTGCCAGCAGCTTAGAGGGGCAGGGGAATTCACCCCTCCACTTT
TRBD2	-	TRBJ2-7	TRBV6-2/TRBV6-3	CASRPSGRSYEQYF	TGTGCCAGCAGGCCTAGCGGGAGGAGTTACGAGCAGTACTTC
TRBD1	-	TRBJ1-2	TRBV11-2	CASSLGNRGGGYTF	TGTGCCAGCAGCTTGGGGAACAGGGGGGGCGGCTACACCTTC
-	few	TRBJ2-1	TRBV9	CASSTRVVTSSYNEQFF	TGTGCCAGCAGCACCCGAGTAGTTACCAGCTCCTACAATGAGCAGTTCTTC
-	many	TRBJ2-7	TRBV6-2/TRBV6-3	CASSYSRMIFSYEQYF	TGTGCCAGCAGTTACTCGAGGATGATATTCTCCTACGAGCAGTACTTC
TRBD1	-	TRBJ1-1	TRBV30	CAWSVGTGYTEAFF	TGTGCCTGGAGTGTCGGGACAGGGTATACTGAAGCTTTCTTT
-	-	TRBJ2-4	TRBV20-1	CSAPQRGSKNIQYF	TGCAGTGCACCGCAAAGGGGATCCAAAAACATTCAGTACTTC
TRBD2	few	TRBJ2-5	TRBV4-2	CASSRGGPLSWEETQYF	TGTGCCAGCAGCCGCGGGGGACCTCTGAGTTGGGAGGAGACCCAGTACTTC
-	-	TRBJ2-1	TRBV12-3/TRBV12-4	CASRSRRDNEQFF	TGTGCCAGCAGGTCACGGCGGGACAATGAGCAGTTCTTC
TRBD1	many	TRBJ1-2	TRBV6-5	CASSPDRNHYGYTF	TGTGCCAGCAGTCCGGACAGGAATCACTATGGCTACACCTTC
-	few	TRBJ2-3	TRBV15	CATSRDTDTQYF	TGTGCCACCAGCAGAGATACAGATACGCAGTATTTT